This is a list of T cell receptor beta chains from one sample in a study of beta chain features in type 1 diabetes. TCRdb's copy holds only in-frame clones and misses some; the assay was immunoSEQ multiplex PCR. The sample contains some 500,000 clones, approximately 10% of which appear only once. Sequenced: naive CD4+ T cells from blood. Every receptor here comes from a woman under 30 in good health. The CDR3 runs from the conserved cysteine through the conserved F or W. A D gene is named only where the DNA matches it firmly. Clone sizes are given selectively: once, few, many, or a class where the clone is expanded.

-	TRBV29-1	-	TRBJ2-3	CSVEGQIPTDTQYF	TGCAGCGTTGAAGGACAGATTCCGACAGATACGCAGTATTTT
few	TRBV7-2	-	TRBJ2-1	CASSTLGGEQFF	TGTGCCAGCAGCACGTTAGGCGGGGAGCAGTTCTTC
few	TRBV9	-	TRBJ1-3	CASSVGPGTSVGNTIYF	TGTGCCAGCAGCGTCGGCCCCGGGACATCGGTCGGAAACACCATATATTTT
-	TRBV21-1	-	TRBJ2-1	CASSVIAGGPYNEQFF	TGTGCCAGCAGCGTTATAGCGGGAGGGCCGTACAATGAGCAGTTCTTC
-	TRBV9	-	TRBJ1-4	CASSRGPNEKLFF	TGTGCCAGCAGTCGGGGACCAAATGAAAAACTGTTTTTT
-	TRBV4-2	TRBD1	TRBJ1-2	CASSQPGTGGNGYTF	TGTGCCAGCAGCCAACCCGGGACAGGGGGAAATGGCTACACCTTC
few	TRBV10-3	TRBD2	TRBJ2-5	CAISIAGGPEETQYF	TGTGCCATCTCAATAGCGGGGGGGCCTGAAGAGACCCAGTACTTC
-	TRBV6-5	-	TRBJ1-2	CASSLTGGANYGYTF	TGTGCCAGCAGTCTCACGGGGGGTGCTAACTATGGCTACACCTTC
few	TRBV9	TRBD1	TRBJ1-2	CASSGTTGSNYGYTF	TGTGCCAGCAGCGGTACGACAGGGTCTAACTATGGCTACACCTTC
few	TRBV29-1	-	TRBJ1-1	CSVSTGANTEAFF	TGCAGCGTGTCGACAGGAGCGAACACTGAAGCTTTCTTT
-	TRBV14	-	TRBJ1-4	CASSQHVGQEKLFF	TGTGCCAGCAGCCAACATGTAGGACAGGAAAAACTGTTTTTT
few	TRBV14	-	TRBJ2-3	CASSQREGDTQYF	TGTGCCAGCAGCCAAAGAGAGGGAGATACGCAGTATTTT
-	TRBV29-1	-	TRBJ2-3	CSVDYTGSDTQYF	TGCAGCGTCGATTACACAGGGTCGGATACGCAGTATTTT
few	TRBV9	-	TRBJ2-3	CASSAGTDTQYF	TGTGCCAGCAGCGCGGGCACAGATACGCAGTATTTT
-	TRBV27	-	TRBJ1-2	CASSLSGVERYTF	TGTGCCAGCAGTTTGTCAGGGGTGGAGCGCTACACCTTC
few	TRBV30	-	TRBJ2-1	CAWSVFPGSYNEQFF	TGTGCCTGGAGTGTTTTCCCGGGATCCTACAATGAGCAGTTCTTC
-	TRBV2	-	TRBJ1-2	CASNSPDSNYGYTF	TGTGCCAGCAATAGTCCGGATTCTAACTATGGCTACACCTTC
-	TRBV6-5	-	TRBJ1-1	CASSYRTVNTEAFF	TGTGCCAGCAGCTACAGGACCGTGAACACTGAAGCTTTCTTT
-	TRBV25-1	TRBD1	TRBJ2-5	CASRGQGRETQYF	TGTGCCAGCAGGGGACAGGGACGGGAGACCCAGTACTTC
-	TRBV29-1	-	TRBJ2-5	CSVLGLGQETQYF	TGCAGCGTGTTAGGTCTAGGTCAAGAGACCCAGTACTTC
few	TRBV9	-	TRBJ1-2	CASSVGPPGIYGYTF	TGTGCCAGCAGCGTAGGTCCGCCAGGGATTTATGGCTACACCTTC
-	TRBV4-3	-	TRBJ2-7	CASSRGRELEQYF	TGCGCCAGCAGCCGAGGTCGGGAGCTCGAGCAGTACTTC
few	TRBV10-3	TRBD1	TRBJ1-2	CASGQGAYYGYTF	TGTGCCAGCGGTCAGGGGGCGTACTATGGCTACACCTTC
few	TRBV29-1	-	TRBJ1-1	CSVAPQLNTEAFF	TGCAGCGTTGCCCCACAATTGAACACTGAAGCTTTCTTT
many	TRBV18	-	TRBJ2-1	CASSPSDEQFF	TGTGCCAGCTCACCATCCGATGAGCAGTTCTTC
few	TRBV6-5	TRBD1	TRBJ1-2	CASSGGQHLYGYTF	TGTGCCAGCAGTGGGGGACAGCACCTCTATGGCTACACCTTC
-	TRBV28	-	TRBJ1-1	CASSSPATEAFF	TGTGCCAGCAGTTCCCCCGCCACTGAAGCTTTCTTT